This T cell receptor beta chain was obtained from a study of CD8+ T cells in alopecia areata. In the study overall: Treated patients took oral tofacitinib at 5 to 10 mg twice daily. Study-wide results and limits: Researchers reported that TCR sharing among patients proved less clear than in mice, possibly HLA-linked.

The sequencing template was cDNA reverse transcribed from extracted RNA. Libraries were prepared by immunoSEQ multiplex PCR; TCRdb keeps only in-frame clonotypes and omits some of them. This table has about 64,000 clones, just over 45% appearing once. Indicated treatment: oral pan-JAK inhibitor, 5-10 mg twice daily. Of note for this clone: Its antigen remains unidentified.

The CDR3 has 13 amino acids. From germline, CDR1 is MNHNS and CDR2 SASEGT. Trimming took 2 bases from V and 6 from J, leaving 8 bases between them. The TCR sequence derives from a human donor with alopecia areata. The material sequenced was CD8+ T cells sorted from blood, taken at approximately week 36, from a patient treated with tofacitinib. The chain combines TRBV6-1 with TRBJ1-5; D might be TRBD1 (5 bases). This chain's CDR3 is CASSENGGQPQHF. In DNA, the CDR3 is TGTGCCAGCAGTGAAAATGGGGGTCAGCCCCAGCATTTT.